The 30 T cell receptor beta chains given below trace back to one sample, sequenced in a study of cytomegalovirus exposure and HLA in healthy donors. Both 60 Vbeta primers and 13 Jbeta primers went into the PCR. The protocol was immunoSEQ multiplex PCR, while the TCRdb copy is restricted to in-frame clones and leaves out a portion. The table lists 130,000 or so clones, more than 70% of them singletons. Sequencing was performed on PBMCs. These receptors were obtained from a male donor in good health and CMV-seronegative.

The genes are TRBV5-1 and TRBJ1-3, with unresolved D. The CDR3 totals 14 residues. Germline CDR1 and CDR2: SGHRS and YFSETQ. Trimming stripped 0 bases from V and 0 bases from J, with 4 bases between. The CDR3 is CASSLDISGNTIYF. CDR3 nucleotides: TGCGCCAGCAGCTTGGACATCTCTGGAAACACCATATATTTT.

The V gene is TRBV30, the J gene TRBJ1-1; no reliable D call. CDR1 and CDR2 (germline): GTSNPN, SVGIG (reference sequence). V dropped 4 bases and J dropped 8 bases, with 17 bases sitting between them. There are 13 residues in the CDR3. The CDR3 reads CAWTPPLAGEAFF. The CDR3 region has the DNA TGTGCCTGGACTCCACCCCTAGCGGGAGAAGCTTTCTTT.

V and J are TRBV4-1 and TRBJ1-3, with 7 bases that match TRBD1. Germline assignment: CDR1 MGHRA and CDR2 YSYEKL. The CDR3 has 15 residues. Losses at the gene ends were 3 bases for V and 6 bases for J; bases not matched to a gene: 8. CDR3 sequence reads: CASSQRQGYSNTIYF. The CDR3 bases are TGCGCCAGCAGCCAGCGACAGGGCTACTCAAACACCATATATTTT.

This chain's CDR3 is CASSLQDALGPQHF. The CDR3 DNA is TGTGCCAGCAGCTTACAAGATGCTCTCGGGCCCCAGCATTTT. The chain joins TRBV7-6 to TRBJ1-5; no clear D gene. V shed 2 bases and J shed 9 bases, with 14 bases lying between them. The CDR3 contains 14 residues. Germline CDR1 SGHVS, CDR2 FNYEAQ.

The chain employs TRBV27 and TRBJ1-5; D possibly corresponds to TRBD1 (5 bases). Germline lookup yields CDR1 MNHEY and CDR2 SMNVEV (reference sequence). This CDR3 is built from 13 residues. V was shortened by 1 base and J by 9 bases, with 10 bases between the two germline ends. CDR3 DNA: TGTGCCAGCAGTTTATACGGACAAGGGCCCCAGCATTTT. Residues: CASSLYGQGPQHF.

There are a few counts of this clone. The rearrangement joins TRBV27 to TRBJ2-2; 13 nucleotides agree with TRBD2. CDR3 length equals 21 residues. From germline, CDR1 is MNHEY and CDR2 SMNVEV (reference sequence). The ends lost 5 bases at V and 0 bases at J; junction bases unmatched: 15. The CDR3 region has the DNA TGTGCCAGCAGTCCACAGCCCGGGACTAGCGGGGCTAGCGCGAACACCGGGGAGCTGTTTTTT. Translation gives CASSPQPGTSGASANTGELFF.

This clone has just one count. The CDR3 sequence is CASRKGQGYETQYF. The CDR3, as DNA: TGCGCCAGTCGGAAGGGACAGGGGTACGAGACCCAGTACTTC. The J gene is TRBJ2-5, the V gene TRBV10-2, with TRBD1 matching over 10 bases. Germline CDR1 and CDR2: WSHSY and SAAADI. J lost 5 bases, V lost 9 bases, and 9 bases had no gene match. This CDR3 is built from 14 residues.

The chain links TRBV27 to TRBJ2-5; D unresolved. Germline CDR1 is MNHEY and CDR2 is SMNVEV (reference sequence). Trimming took off 4 bases at V and 9 bases at J, with 18 bases between the two ends. The CDR3 loop spans 14 amino acids. Here the CDR3 reads CASSSNWREEAQYF. CDR3 DNA sequence: TGTGCCAGCAGTTCTAATTGGCGTGAGGAAGCCCAGTACTTC.

The gene calls are TRBV7-2 and TRBJ1-2, with 10 bases fitting TRBD1. Unmatched junction bases numbered 0, after V lost 1 base and J lost 4 bases. The CDR3 has 14 residues. The germline V gene encodes CDR1 SGHTA and CDR2 FQGNSA. The CDR3 loop reads CASSLGTGGYGYTF. DNA for the CDR3: TGTGCCAGCAGCTTAGGGACAGGGGGCTATGGCTACACCTTC.

The chain couples TRBV29-1 to TRBJ1-2, with D possibly being TRBD1 (6 bases). The CDR3 loop spans 13 amino acids. Deletions cut 3 bases from V and 6 bases from J, with 14 bases between. The germline gives CDR1 SQVTM, CDR2 ANQGSEA. This chain's CDR3 is CSVDYQGTHGYTF. In nucleotides, the CDR3 is TGCAGCGTTGACTATCAGGGGACCCATGGCTACACCTTC.

The V call is TRBV19, the J call TRBJ2-6; TRBD1 agrees at 10 bases. The trim removed 2 bases at V and 2 bases at J, leaving 6 bases unmatched. The CDR3 is 18 amino acids. CDR1 LNHDA and CDR2 SQIVND come from the germline V gene (reference sequence). The CDR3 bases are TGTGCCAGTAGTATAAGGACAGGGGGTCTTGCTGGGGCCAACGTCCTGACTTTC. This codes for CASSIRTGGLAGANVLTF.

The chain is built from TRBV6-1 and TRBJ1-1, with 9 bases matching TRBD1. Germline CDR1 reads MNHNS; CDR2 reads SASEGT. The CDR3 has 15 residues. V was clipped by 5 bases and J by 3 bases; unmatched bases: 7. The CDR3 DNA is TGTGCCAGCAGTTCCCCGGGACAGGGACACACTGAAGCTTTCTTT. It is translated as CASSSPGQGHTEAFF.

This clone was detected a few times. The rearrangement links TRBV5-4 to TRBJ1-2; D possibly corresponds to TRBD1 (6 bases). CDR1 is SGHNT, CDR2 YYREEE, per germline (reference sequence). This CDR3 region has 13 residues. With 2 bases removed from V and 8 bases from J, the gap between germline ends came to 13 bases. The chain's CDR3 is CASSFNRARGYTF. The CDR3 nucleotides read TGTGCCAGCAGCTTTAACAGGGCACGAGGCTACACCTTC.

This clone was observed a few times. V gene TRBV27 combines with J gene TRBJ1-5; TRBD1 aligns across 9 bases. The CDR3 is 14 amino acids. Germline lookup yields CDR1 MNHEY and CDR2 SMNVEV (reference sequence). Germline trimming cut 6 bases from V and 6 bases from J; bases unmatched to any gene: 6. This CDR3 reads CASRPQGAGQPQHF. The CDR3 DNA reads TGTGCCAGCAGGCCACAGGGGGCTGGTCAGCCCCAGCATTTT.

This chain's CDR3 is CASSAGTVMHYGYTF. In nucleotides, the CDR3 is TGCGCCAGCAGCGCTGGGACAGTGATGCACTATGGCTACACCTTC. The V gene is TRBV5-1, the J gene TRBJ1-2, with 7 positions matching TRBD1. Trimming took 4 bases from V and 3 from J; bases not matched to a gene: 9. The CDR3 is 15 amino acids. Germline CDR1 is SGHRS and CDR2 is YFSETQ. Variable domain in full (rest from reference TRBV5-1 and TRBJ1-2): KAGVTQTPRYLIKTRGQQVTLSCSPISGHRSVSWYQQTPGQGLQFLFEYFSETQRNKGNFPGRFSGRQFSNSRSEMNVSTLELGDSALYLCASSAGTVMHYGYTFGSGTRLTVV.

The V gene is TRBV5-1, the J gene TRBJ1-2, with TRBD1 matching over 9 bases. This CDR3 is 16 amino acids long. Germline CDR1 and CDR2: SGHRS and YFSETQ. J gave up 4 bases and V 2 bases, and 9 bases lay outside the gene matches. The CDR3 DNA is TGCGCCAGCAGCTTAAAAGGGACAGGGATCCCCTATGGCTACACCTTC. Its translation: CASSLKGTGIPYGYTF.

This clone was found once. The rearrangement joins TRBV5-5 to TRBJ1-5; 7 bases align to TRBD1. This CDR3 has 17 amino acids. Looked up from germline, CDR1 is SGHKS and CDR2 is YYEKEE (reference sequence). J gave up 2 bases and V 3 bases, and 11 bases lay outside the gene matches. CDR3 residues: CASSYYFNDRGNQPQHF. The CDR3, as DNA: TGTGCCAGCAGCTATTACTTTAACGACAGGGGCAATCAGCCCCAGCATTTT.

The V gene is TRBV4-2, the J gene TRBJ2-5; TRBD2 matches at 11 bases. V trimming: 0 bases; J trimming: 1 base; junction bases outside the gene matches: 7. Germline assignment: CDR1 LGHNA and CDR2 YNFKEQ. The CDR3 spans 18 residues. The CDR3 spells CASSQEGASGGSQETQYF. The CDR3 bases are TGTGCCAGCAGCCAAGAGGGGGCTAGCGGGGGGTCCCAAGAGACCCAGTACTTC.

V and J are TRBV2 and TRBJ1-6; the D gene is possibly TRBD1 (6 bases). In germline, CDR1 is SNHLY, CDR2 FYNNEI. This CDR3 spans 14 amino acids. V was clipped by 8 bases and J by 5 bases, with 13 bases between them. CDR3 nucleotide sequence: TGTGCCAGCGCAGGGGACGGGGATAATTCACCCCTCCACTTT. This encodes CASAGDGDNSPLHF.

The chain has TRBV6-1 and TRBJ2-7, with 8 bases identical to TRBD2. This CDR3 spans 15 amino acids. Trimming at V came to 6 bases and at J to 0 bases, leaving 7 bases not matched to a gene. Per germline, CDR1 MNHNS and CDR2 SASEGT. Here the CDR3 DNA reads TGTGCCAGCAGCATACTAGCGGTGCTCTCCTACGAGCAGTACTTC. Protein product: CASSILAVLSYEQYF.

The rearrangement joins TRBV5-6 to TRBJ2-4; 11 bases line up with TRBD1. This CDR3 comprises 16 residues. The trim removed 3 bases at V and 7 bases at J, leaving 9 bases unmatched. Germline-derived CDR1 and CDR2 are SGHDT and YYEEEE. CDR3 nucleotide sequence: TGTGCCAGCAGCTCACAATCCGGGACAGGGGGGAACATTCAGTACTTC. It specifies CASSSQSGTGGNIQYF.

The chain joins TRBV7-2 to TRBJ1-2; D gene ambiguous. V was shortened by 3 bases and J by 8 bases, with 19 bases between the two germline ends. The CDR3 is 15 amino acids. Looked up from germline, CDR1 is SGHTA and CDR2 is FQGNSA. CDR3 sequence: CASSFPGNRRLGYTF. Written as DNA, the CDR3 is TGTGCCAGCAGCTTCCCGGGTAATAGGCGGCTCGGCTACACCTTC.

This sequence joins TRBV7-6 and TRBJ2-2, with a possible D match to TRBD2 (5 bases). The V gene's germline CDR1 is SGHVS and CDR2 FNYEAQ. V gave up 6 bases and J gave up 3 bases, with 11 bases separating them. CDR3 length: 14 amino acids. CDR3 in DNA: TGTGCCAGCAGTCCCAGCGGCTACACCGGGGAGCTGTTTTTT. Translation: CASSPSGYTGELFF.

The rearrangement uses TRBV7-8 and TRBJ1-6; D may be TRBD1 (5 bases). The CDR3 loop spans 15 amino acids. Deletions cut 10 bases from V and 3 bases from J, with 16 bases between. Germline assignment: CDR1 SGHVS and CDR2 FQNEAQ. CDR3 sequence reads: CANLDGGDYNSPLHF. In DNA form, the CDR3 reads TGTGCCAACCTAGACGGAGGGGACTATAATTCACCCCTCCACTTT.

This clone was detected only once. The chain links TRBV7-9 to TRBJ2-7, with 9 positions matching TRBD1. The CDR3 has 15 amino acids. Per germline, CDR1 SEHNR and CDR2 FQNEAQ (reference sequence). V was pared by 3 bases and J by 2 bases, with 5 bases of the junction left unmatched. The CDR3 loop reads CASSFVQGAAYEQYF. In nucleotides, the CDR3 is TGTGCCAGCAGCTTCGTACAGGGGGCGGCCTACGAGCAGTACTTC.

The rearrangement links TRBV7-2 to TRBJ1-5; a possible D gene is TRBD1 (5 bases). The V end was cut by 1 base, the J end by 7 bases, with 20 bases between. Germline CDR1 and CDR2: SGHTA and FQGNSA. The CDR3 runs to 17 residues. CDR3 nucleotide sequence: TGTGCCAGCAGCTTAGGTACAGGCTCGCCGGGAGGGCAGCCCCAGCATTTT. Translation: CASSLGTGSPGGQPQHF.

The rearrangement links TRBV29-1 to TRBJ2-4; D perhaps matches TRBD1 (5 bases). V dropped 1 base and J dropped 2 bases, with 12 bases sitting between them. CDR1 and CDR2 from the germline V gene are SQVTM and ANQGSEA. CDR3 length: 15 residues. The CDR3 region is CSVEGAGLTKNIQYF. The CDR3 nucleotides read TGCAGCGTTGAAGGGGCAGGGCTTACCAAAAACATTCAGTACTTC.

The chain is built from TRBV19 and TRBJ2-3; TRBD2 might be the D (6 bases). V was shortened by 3 bases and J by 1 base, with 14 bases between the two germline ends. The germline gives CDR1 LNHDA, CDR2 SQIVND (reference sequence). The length of the CDR3 is 16 residues. CDR3 nucleotides: TGTGCCAGTAGTATTCCGGGGGAGCGTGGCACAGATACGCAGTATTTT. Translated: CASSIPGERGTDTQYF.

The chain joins TRBV10-1 to TRBJ1-3; the D gene is possibly TRBD1 (5 bases). The V and J ends lost 5 bases and 0 bases respectively, with 11 bases between them. CDR1 and CDR2 (germline): WNHNN, SYGVQD (reference sequence). The CDR3 runs to 15 residues. The CDR3 protein is CASSPDRASGNTIYF. The CDR3 bases are TGCGCCAGCAGTCCCGACAGAGCCTCTGGAAACACCATATATTTT.

The chain combines TRBV7-9 with TRBJ2-7; D perhaps matches TRBD1 (6 bases). The CDR3 totals 14 residues. V lost 5 bases and J 7 bases, leaving 18 bases between the germline ends. Germline V gene data show CDR1 as SEHNR and CDR2 as FQNEAQ (reference sequence). The CDR3 sequence: CASSALGQLGEQYF. The CDR3 region has the DNA TGTGCCAGCAGCGCCTTGGGACAATTGGGGGAGCAGTACTTC.